This TCR beta chain was sequenced in a study of glioma-infiltrating T cells after dendritic cell vaccination. Overall study context: Between about 2003 and 2012, patients got autologous tumor lysate-pulsed dendritic cell vaccines. Monocyte-derived dendritic cells, cultured 7 to 8 days with IL-4 and GM-CSF, were pulsed with autologous tumor lysate.

Study-level findings and limits: Only a small number of patients had complete blood and tumor samples.

Only in-frame clones appear in the TCRdb table, and some are missing; sequencing was by immunoSEQ multiplex PCR. The sample gives about 92,000 clones, 85% to 90% of which show up once; around 14% is in the top ten. The sample holds one count of this clone. Its specificity is not known. Germline V CDR1 and CDR2: KGHSH, LQKENI. With 5 bases clipped from V and 3 bases from J, the junction kept 4 bases outside the gene matches. The CDR3 totals 15 residues. Selection required adequate fresh-frozen tumor tissue plus more than two years' survival data. The genes are TRBV18 and TRBJ2-1; TRBD1 aligns across 10 bases. The sequenced sample was blood, obtained before dendritic cell vaccination. The sequence was obtained from a human donor with glioblastoma. CDR3 sequence: CASSSRTGGYNEQFF. The CDR3 bases are TGTGCCAGCTCATCTCGGACAGGGGGCTACAATGAGCAGTTCTTC.